The rows below give T cell receptor beta chains drawn from one sample of a study of blood T cell repertoires in COVID-19. Method: immunoSEQ multiplex PCR; TCRdb's copy keeps in-frame clones and lacks some. The sample lists a few hundred thousand clones; about 80% were seen once. The sequenced sample was peripheral blood. The source of these receptors is a person aged 70 to 85 with COVID-19, enrolled during active disease. The CDR3 runs from the conserved cysteine through the conserved F or W. A D gene is named only where the DNA matches it firmly. Clone size is not always given. Where it is, it says once, few, many or a class for expanded clones.

>TRBJ2-3|TRBD2|14|TRBV11-3|once
CASSLLAGSDTQYF
TGTGCCAGCAGCTTATTAGCGGGGAGCGATACGCAGTATTTT
>TRBJ2-3|.|15|TRBV5-6|.
CASSSGGRVTDTQYF
TGTGCCAGCAGCTCGGGGGGCAGGGTTACAGATACGCAGTATTTT
>TRBJ2-1|TRBD1|14|TRBV30|medium-sized
CAWSAGGGLNEQFF
TGTGCCTGGAGTGCAGGGGGTGGGTTGAATGAGCAGTTCTTC
>TRBJ2-3|TRBD1|14|TRBV24-1|.
CATADRVSTDTQYF
TGTGCCACCGCAGACAGGGTCAGCACAGATACGCAGTATTTT
>TRBJ1-2|.|13|TRBV28|.
CASSLDLLRGYTF
TGTGCCAGCAGTTTAGACTTACTGCGCGGCTACACCTTC
>TRBJ1-1|.|15|TRBV15|.
CATRLDRHMNTEAFF
TGTGCCACCAGACTGGACAGACATATGAACACTGAAGCTTTCTTT
>TRBJ1-1|TRBD1|13|TRBV2|.
CASRGDRNTEAFF
TGTGCCAGCCGTGGGGACAGGAACACTGAAGCTTTCTTT
>TRBJ2-5|.|15|TRBV19|.
CASSMTGVYQETQYF
TGTGCCAGTAGTATGACAGGTGTTTATCAAGAGACCCAGTACTTC
>TRBJ2-7|TRBD1|14|TRBV5-1|.
CASSLAGQLYEQYF
TGCGCCAGCAGCTTGGCGGGACAGCTATACGAGCAGTACTTC
>TRBJ2-1|.|11|TRBV12-5|once
CASGSNNEQFF
TGTGCTAGTGGTTCAAACAATGAGCAGTTCTTC
>TRBJ2-1|TRBD2|15|TRBV30|.
CAWSPGLAGGDEQFF
TGTGCCTGGAGTCCGGGACTAGCGGGGGGGGATGAGCAGTTCTTC
>TRBJ1-1|.|14|TRBV11-2|.
CASSRGTVNTEAFF
TGTGCCAGCAGCAGGGGAACCGTGAACACTGAAGCTTTCTTT
>TRBJ2-7|.|13|TRBV7-9|.
CASSLAGAREQYF
TGTGCCAGCAGCCTGGCGGGCGCGCGGGAGCAGTACTTC
>TRBJ1-2|.|17|TRBV13|few
CASSFSSRSSQGNGYTF
TGTGCCAGCAGCTTCTCTTCGCGGTCGTCTCAAGGCAATGGCTACACCTTC
>TRBJ1-2|.|16|TRBV3-1/TRBV3-2|.
CASSQDSQGTGYGYTF
TGTGCCAGCAGCCAAGACTCCCAGGGGACGGGATATGGCTACACCTTC
>TRBJ1-3|.|16|TRBV4-2|.
CASSQGARTVGNTIYF
TGTGCCAGCAGCCAAGGTGCCAGGACAGTAGGAAACACCATATATTTT
>TRBJ2-6|.|18|TRBV6-2/TRBV6-3|few
CASSSYRVRDSGANVLTF
TGTGCCAGCAGTTCTTACAGGGTCCGCGACTCTGGGGCCAACGTCCTGACTTTC
>TRBJ1-5|.|15|TRBV11-2|.
CASSLGGSGAQPQHF
TGTGCCAGCAGCTTAGGTGGGTCAGGGGCTCAGCCCCAGCATTTT
>TRBJ2-1|TRBD2|16|TRBV5-4|.
CASSLSGGPSYNEQFF
TGTGCCAGCAGCCTCAGCGGGGGTCCCTCCTACAATGAGCAGTTCTTC
>TRBJ2-5|TRBD2|14|TRBV7-2|.
CASRVAGGPGTQYF
TGTGCCAGCAGGGTTGCGGGGGGGCCCGGGACCCAGTACTTC
>TRBJ1-2|.|12|TRBV24-1|once
CASRGTDYGYTF
TGTGCCTCCCGGGGAACGGACTATGGCTACACCTTC
>TRBJ2-3|TRBD2|16|TRBV19|.
CASSLTSGRTTDTQYF
TGTGCCAGTAGTTTGACTAGCGGGAGGACAACAGATACGCAGTATTTT
>TRBJ2-7|.|14|TRBV5-4|.
CASSLAGQPYEQYF
TGTGCCAGCAGCTTGGCGGGACAACCCTACGAGCAGTACTTC
>TRBJ1-4|.|15|TRBV5-1|once
CASSFEPAVREKLFF
TGCGCCAGCAGCTTCGAACCGGCGGTAAGAGAAAAACTGTTTTTT
>TRBJ2-1|TRBD2|14|TRBV10-3|.
CAIRAGDPYNEQFF
TGTGCCATCAGAGCGGGAGACCCTTACAATGAGCAGTTCTTC
>TRBJ2-3|.|14|TRBV27|.
CASSSGLPGDTQYF
TGTGCCAGCAGTTCAGGCCTCCCAGGAGATACGCAGTATTTT
>TRBJ2-1|TRBD2|16|TRBV19|.
CASSMGGLAGNNEQFF
TGTGCCAGCTCCATGGGGGGACTAGCGGGAAACAATGAGCAGTTCTTC
>TRBJ1-6|TRBD1|14|TRBV19|.
CASSDRGRNSPLHF
TGTGCCAGTAGCGACAGGGGGCGGAATTCACCCCTCCACTTT
>TRBJ2-7|.|12|TRBV25-1|.
CASSEGHQEQYF
TGTGCCAGCAGTGAAGGTCACCAGGAGCAGTACTTC
>TRBJ1-2|.|12|TRBV12-5|.
CASARGNYGYTF
TGTGCTAGTGCCCGGGGGAACTATGGCTACACCTTC
>TRBJ1-1|.|16|TRBV3-1/TRBV3-2|few
CASSPQKLKENTEAFF
TGTGCCAGCAGCCCGCAAAAACTGAAAGAGAACACTGAAGCTTTCTTT
>TRBJ1-1|TRBD1|16|TRBV19|few
CASSSRDRQGGTEAFF
TGTGCCAGTAGTTCCCGGGATAGACAGGGAGGCACTGAAGCTTTCTTT
>TRBJ1-6|TRBD1|13|TRBV19|.
CATSGTGDSPLHF
TGTGCCACCTCCGGGACAGGGGATTCACCCCTCCACTTT